The present entry profiles one TCR beta chain with its context. The antigen remains unidentified. Primers included in the PCR were 60 Vbeta and 13 Jbeta primers. Generated by immunoSEQ multiplex PCR, the TCRdb table keeps only in-frame clones and is missing some. Of 150,000 to 200,000 clones detected, about 88% appear once; the ten largest clones hold approximately 2.5%. The data stem from a study of cytomegalovirus exposure and HLA in healthy donors. Notes on the study in general: Some V segments could not be told apart, so they were left out, TRBV6-2 and TRBV6-3 among them.

V was clipped by 6 bases and J by 3 bases; unmatched bases: 10. Looked up from germline, CDR1 is LNHDA and CDR2 is SQIVND (reference sequence). CDR3 size: 16 residues. The chain has TRBV19 and TRBJ2-3, with 9 nucleotides matching TRBD1. Sample: PBMCs. The clonotype comes from a man aged 25 to 40 in good health and CMV-seropositive. The CDR3 spells CASRYRDRVVTDTQYF. CDR3 nucleotide sequence: TGTGCCAGTAGATACCGGGACAGGGTAGTAACAGATACGCAGTATTTT.